This record concerns one TCR beta chain sequence. Its antigen specificity is not known. This sample was taken from a study of T cells expressing NK-cell markers (TCRdb year 2020). About the full investigation: In sorted CD3+CD56+NKG2C+, CD3+CD56+NKG2C- and CD3+CD56-NKG2C+ T-cell subsets from several donors, TCR beta-chain repertoires were profiled. Of the eight sequenced donors, seven were found to be HCMV-seropositive and one was found to be HCMV-seronegative. All eight donors whose samples were sequenced were randomly selected healthy volunteers, three of them men and five women. Illumina HiSeq 2000/2500, MiSeq or NextSeq was used to sequence libraries as 2 x 150 bp reads. Points the paper makes about the study in general: For 6 or 7 donors, the dominant CD3+CD56+NKG2C+ clonotypes were among the top 10 CD8+ clonotypes and accounted for about 1.0-7.5% of CD8+ T cells. Whether the expanded NKG2C-expressing T cell clones were specific for HCMV antigens was left unclear. Those dominant clonotypes were again the most abundant among CD3+CD56-NKG2C+ cells in several donors, at roughly 28.3-65%.

From its cysteine to its phenylalanine, the CDR3 spans 16 amino acids. Nucleotide data are not available. Instrument on record: Illumina HiSeq 2000. TCR beta cDNA libraries were prepared using 5'RACE template switching, which introduced a universal primer site and unique molecular identifiers. Priming for cDNA synthesis came from the TCR beta constant segment, and two successive PCR amplification steps followed. The published analysis was carried out like this. Reads were demultiplexed and grouped by UMI with MIGEC, and clonotypes were assembled and quantified with MiTCR. To remove erroneous sequences, TCR cDNA sequences were retained only when supported by two or more reads. The tcR package was used for downstream repertoire analysis, with clonotypes matched between fractions based on CDR3 nucleotide sequence plus V segment. VDJmatch was used to annotate antigen specificity against VDJdb, with one amino acid substitution allowed in CDR3. The reads, reprocessed by TCRdb, yield one row per CDR3 protein sequence and no DNA. The V and J calls follow TCRdb's processing rather than the paper's. The sample table on file contains about 450,000 distinct CDR3 sequences. In total, the top ten clones hold roughly 8% of the sample.

HCMV serostatus was determined by detecting HCMV-specific IgG in serum with a commercial ELISA kit. Ficoll density gradient centrifugation was used to isolate peripheral blood mononuclear cells from blood. The TCR comes from a woman aged 18 to 69 in good health. This receptor chain uses TRBV23-1 and TRBJ2-3; as DNA is missing, the TRBD1 call by TCRdb cannot be tested. TRBV23-1 is an ORF, and what it does is uncertain. The sequenced sample was blood T cells: a sorted CD56 or NKG2C T cell subset, CD4+ or CD8+ T cells, or bulk PBMC T cells (not recorded which). Here the CDR3 is given as CASSSPGPKVTDTQYF.